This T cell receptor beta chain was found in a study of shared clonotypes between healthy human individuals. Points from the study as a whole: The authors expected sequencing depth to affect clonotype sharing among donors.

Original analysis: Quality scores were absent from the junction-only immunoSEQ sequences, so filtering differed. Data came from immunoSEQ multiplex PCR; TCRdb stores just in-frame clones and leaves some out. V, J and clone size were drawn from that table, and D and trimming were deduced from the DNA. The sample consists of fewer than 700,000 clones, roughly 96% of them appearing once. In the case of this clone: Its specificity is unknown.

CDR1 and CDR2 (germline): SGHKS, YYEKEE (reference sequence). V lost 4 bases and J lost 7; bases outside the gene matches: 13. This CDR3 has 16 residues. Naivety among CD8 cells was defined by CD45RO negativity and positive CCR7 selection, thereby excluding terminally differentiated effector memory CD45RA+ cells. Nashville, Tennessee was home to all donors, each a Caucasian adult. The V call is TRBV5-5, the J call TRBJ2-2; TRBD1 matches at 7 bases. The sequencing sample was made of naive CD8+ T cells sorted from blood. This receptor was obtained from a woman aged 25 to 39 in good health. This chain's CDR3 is CASSLLSATGSGELFF. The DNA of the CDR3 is TGTGCCAGCAGCCTGCTGTCTGCGACAGGGAGCGGGGAGCTGTTTTTT.